The 20 T cell receptor beta chains presented below share a single source sample, sequenced in a study of CD8 T cells in Susac syndrome. With random hexamers, roughly 0.5 to 1 ug RNA was reverse transcribed. TCRdb itself ran the immunoSEQ multiplex PCR reads through MiXCR, one entry per CDR3 protein. Of approximately 190,000 distinct CDR3 sequences listed, about 95% are singletons. Specimen: CD4+ T cells from PBMCs. These receptors came from a human donor with multiple sclerosis.

The CDR3 region is CSAHSVDYGYTF. CDR3 nucleotides: TGCAGTGCCCATTCCGTGGACTATGGCTACACCTTC. The chain combines TRBV20-1 with TRBJ1-2; D gene uncertain. Germline V gene sequence: CDR1 DFQATT, CDR2 SNEGSKA (reference sequence). CDR3 size: 12 residues. V was clipped by 6 bases and J by 3 bases, with 11 bases between them.

This sequence joins TRBV3-1 and TRBJ2-7, with D perhaps TRBD1 or TRBD2 (5 bases each). The CDR3 spans 15 residues. V was pared by 4 bases and J by 3 bases, with 16 bases between. CDR1 is LGHDT and CDR2 is YNNKEL in the germline V gene (reference sequence). The CDR3 DNA reads TGTGCCAGCAGCCTTCGATTCCGGGACGACTACGAGCAGTACTTC. Residues: CASSLRFRDDYEQYF.

This rearrangement joins TRBV30 to TRBJ2-3; the match to TRBD2 covers 13 bases. Per germline, CDR1 GTSNPN and CDR2 SVGIG (reference sequence). The CDR3 is 16 residues long. The junction had 7 bases not matched to a gene; V was cut back by 2 bases and J by 5 bases. CDR3 in DNA: TGTGCCTGGAGTCCAACTAGCGGGAGGGCTAAAGATACGCAGTATTTT. Protein sequence: CAWSPTSGRAKDTQYF.

This clonotype was detected only once. This chain uses TRBV12-3 or TRBV12-4 with TRBJ2-1; D call uncertain. The CDR3 has 13 residues. Trimming cost V 5 bases and J 4 bases, with 9 bases left between them. The CDR3 protein is CASSPRNYNEQFF. The CDR3 nucleotides read TGTGCCAGCAGTCCTCGGAATTACAATGAGCAGTTCTTC.

The sample holds a few counts of this clonotype. The junction and the germline gene differ at one end; a read error may be behind it. The chain recombines TRBV12-3 or TRBV12-4 with TRBJ2-5, with D perhaps matching TRBD1 (5 bases). This CDR3 has 13 amino acids. The CDR3 bases are TGTGCCAGCAGATTAGACAGCCAAGAGACCCAGTACTTC. It codes for CASRLDSQETQYF.

The chain combines TRBV7-8 with TRBJ1-2, with D possibly TRBD1 on 5 matching bases. In germline, CDR1 is SGHVS, CDR2 FQNEAQ. Trimming pared 1 base from V and 3 bases from J, leaving 9 bases between. The CDR3 loop spans 14 amino acids. The CDR3 is CASSLGTRDYGYTF. The CDR3 region has the DNA TGTGCCAGCAGCTTAGGTACCAGGGACTATGGCTACACCTTC.

This sequence joins TRBV12-3 or TRBV12-4 and TRBJ2-3, with 8 bases lining up with TRBD2. This CDR3 spans 15 amino acids. After removal of 6 bases from V and 4 bases from J, the junction contained 9 bases not matched to a gene. This chain's CDR3 is CASRAGTSFADTQYF. The CDR3 DNA sequence: TGTGCCAGCAGGGCCGGGACTAGTTTTGCAGATACGCAGTATTTT.

This sequence joins TRBV20-1 and TRBJ2-3; no clear D. The germline V and J ends were trimmed by 0 bases and 10 bases, with 11 bases remaining between them. Germline V gives CDR1 DFQATT, CDR2 SNEGSKA (reference sequence). The CDR3 spans 12 residues. The CDR3 region is CSARESSTSQYF. Written as DNA, the CDR3 is TGCAGTGCTAGAGAGTCCTCGACGTCGCAGTATTTT.

The J gene is TRBJ2-3, the V gene TRBV9; no definite D call. V was trimmed by 1 base and J by 6 bases, leaving 9 bases between them. Germline-derived CDR1 and CDR2 are SGDLS and YYNGEE. CDR3 size: 13 residues. CDR3 coding DNA: TGTGCCAGCAGCGTAAGTGTCAGTGATACGCAGTATTTT. Its protein product is CASSVSVSDTQYF.

The chain is built from TRBV29-1 and TRBJ2-1, with TRBD2 matching 7 bases. The CDR3 totals 15 residues. Looked up from germline, CDR1 is SQVTM and CDR2 is ANQGSEA. The V segment lost 4 bases and the J segment 9 bases; nucleotides outside the gene matches: 15. The CDR3 region is CSVGNAGDTLGEQFF. The CDR3 nucleotides read TGCAGCGTTGGTAACGCGGGAGACACCTTGGGTGAGCAGTTCTTC.

The chain uses TRBV3-1 and TRBJ2-7, with D hard to call. V lost 4 bases to trimming and J lost 6 bases, with 22 bases between them. Germline V gives CDR1 LGHDT, CDR2 YNNKEL (reference sequence). The CDR3 spans 16 residues. CDR3 residues: CASSPRGFGRLFEQYF. In nucleotides, the CDR3 is TGTGCCAGCAGCCCGAGAGGATTTGGGCGCCTTTTCGAGCAGTACTTC.

This chain connects TRBV5-6 to TRBJ2-6; possibly TRBD1 for D (6 bases). V was pared by 4 bases and J by 0 bases, with 8 bases between. The CDR3 has 15 residues. Germline V CDR1 and CDR2: SGHDT, YYEEEE. The CDR3 coding sequence is TGTGCCAGCAGCGAACAGGGCTCTGGGGCCAACGTCCTGACTTTC. This codes for CASSEQGSGANVLTF.

The chain couples TRBV3-1 to TRBJ1-1; D ambiguous. The CDR3 is 14 residues long. V was trimmed by 3 bases and J by 8 bases, leaving 16 bases between them. Germline V lookup: CDR1 LGHDT, CDR2 YNNKEL (reference sequence). DNA of the CDR3: TGTGCCAGCAGCCACTACTGGCAGTTTGCCGAAGCTTTCTTT. It encodes CASSHYWQFAEAFF.

Here the CDR3 reads CSAPQALGDSPLHF. The CDR3 DNA sequence: TGCAGTGCTCCCCAGGCCCTTGGCGATTCACCCCTCCACTTT. The V call is TRBV20-1, the J call TRBJ1-6; D is unclear. CDR1 is DFQATT and CDR2 is SNEGSKA in the germline V gene (reference sequence). There are 14 residues in the CDR3. V was shortened by 5 bases and J by 8 bases, with 16 bases between the two germline ends.

The chain uses TRBV29-1 and TRBJ1-4; no clear D. Trimming removed 4 bases from V and 8 bases from J, with 14 bases in between. The CDR3 is made up of 13 amino acids. The germline V gene has CDR1 SQVTM and CDR2 ANQGSEA. The CDR3 sequence is CSVVKVGNEKLFF. In nucleotides, the CDR3 is TGCAGCGTTGTAAAGGTCGGGAACGAAAAACTGTTTTTT.

The rearrangement uses TRBV19 and TRBJ2-1; 7 bases match TRBD1. V was clipped by 3 bases and J by 0 bases; unmatched bases: 8. CDR1 is LNHDA, CDR2 SQIVND, per germline (reference sequence). This CDR3 is 17 amino acids long. The CDR3 spells CASSIPRQGISYNEQFF. Here the CDR3 DNA reads TGTGCCAGTAGTATCCCCCGACAGGGTATCTCCTACAATGAGCAGTTCTTC.

The chain recombines TRBV20-1 with TRBJ1-1; 7 bases align to TRBD1. Losses at the gene ends were 2 bases for V and 5 bases for J; bases not matched to a gene: 5. CDR1 is DFQATT and CDR2 is SNEGSKA in the germline V gene (reference sequence). CDR3 length: 13 residues. For the CDR3, the DNA is TGCAGTGCTAGAAGACAGGGTAGAACTGAAGCTTTCTTT. This encodes CSARRQGRTEAFF.

The chain has TRBV7-9 and TRBJ2-7, with a possible D match to TRBD2 (6 bases). Germline assignment: CDR1 SEHNR and CDR2 FQNEAQ (reference sequence). V lost 1 base and J 8 bases, leaving 21 bases between the germline ends. The CDR3 contains 16 residues. DNA for the CDR3: TGTGCCAGCAGCTTAGTTAGCTGGGACTCCAGCGGGCAGCAGTACTTC. As protein: CASSLVSWDSSGQQYF.

This clonotype was recorded only once. CDR3 loop: CASSRPTRGRTGELFF. CDR3 nucleotides: TGTGCCAGCAGCCGCCCGACCAGGGGGCGGACCGGGGAGCTGTTTTTT. The rearrangement uses TRBV3-1 and TRBJ2-2; 8 nucleotides agree with TRBD1. Germline CDR1 LGHDT, CDR2 YNNKEL (reference sequence). This CDR3 contains 16 residues. V shed 4 bases, J shed 5 bases, and the junction held 9 bases outside the gene matches.

J is TRBJ1-1 and V is TRBV20-1, with D possibly TRBD1 on 5 matching bases. Between the trimmed V and J ends, which lost 1 base and 6 bases, there was a span of 9 bases. This CDR3 has 12 residues. Looked up from germline, CDR1 is DFQATT and CDR2 is SNEGSKA (reference sequence). The CDR3 coding sequence is TGCAGTGCTAGAGCTAGGGGAGCTGAAGCTTTCTTT. It is translated as CSARARGAEAFF.